These 20 T cell receptor beta chains originate from one sample sequenced in a study of blood T cell repertoires in COVID-19. Sequencing used immunoSEQ multiplex PCR; TCRdb keeps in-frame clones, though not all of them. The sample consists of approximately 300,000 clones, over 85% of them appearing once. Sequencing was carried out using PBMCs or T cells enriched from blood (not recorded which). These receptors came from a woman aged 30 to 39 who had recovered from COVID-19.

V is TRBV7-3 and J is TRBJ2-2; 11 nucleotides match TRBD2. Losses at the gene ends were 4 bases for V and 7 bases for J; bases not matched to a gene: 8. Per the germline V gene, CDR1 is SGHTA and CDR2 is FQGTGA. CDR3 length: 16 amino acids. The CDR3 DNA follows: TGTGCCAGCAGCTCCCTAGCGGGAGGAGCGGGCGGGGAGCTGTTTTTT. This translates into CASSSLAGGAGGELFF.

The chain recombines TRBV25-1 with TRBJ2-1; 10 bases line up with TRBD2. The V and J ends lost 5 bases and 0 bases, in that order; junction bases with no gene match: 1. CDR1 and CDR2 (germline): MGHDK, SYGVNS. This CDR3 contains 15 residues. The CDR3 nucleotides are TGTGCCAGCAGTCCTAGCGGGGGCTCCTACAATGAGCAGTTCTTC. Amino acids: CASSPSGGSYNEQFF.

This sequence joins TRBV5-1 and TRBJ1-1; weak D call: TRBD1 (6 bases). V was clipped by 2 bases and J by 3 bases, with 14 bases between them. This CDR3 has 15 residues. Germline assignment: CDR1 SGHRS and CDR2 YFSETQ. The CDR3 protein is CASSLSGDRDTEAFF. In DNA form, the CDR3 reads TGCGCCAGCAGCTTATCAGGGGATAGGGACACTGAAGCTTTCTTT. Complete variable domain (other parts from reference TRBV5-1 and TRBJ1-1): KAGVTQTPRYLIKTRGQQVTLSCSPISGHRSVSWYQQTPGQGLQFLFEYFSETQRNKGNFPGRFSGRQFSNSRSEMNVSTLELGDSALYLCASSLSGDRDTEAFFGQGTRLTVV.

This clone was observed a few times. The rearrangement links TRBV20-1 to TRBJ2-1; D not certain. Germline CDR1 reads DFQATT; CDR2 reads SNEGSKA (reference sequence). The length of the CDR3 is 11 residues. V was trimmed by 6 bases and J by 3 bases, leaving 6 bases between them. In nucleotides, the CDR3 is TGCAGTGCCCCCGGCTACAATGAGCAGTTCTTC. Its protein is CSAPGYNEQFF.

The chain recombines TRBV28 with TRBJ2-1; D gene unclear. The germline V gene has CDR1 MDHEN and CDR2 SYDVKM. This CDR3 has 13 amino acids. Trimming shortened V by 8 bases and J by 1 base, and 9 bases separated the two germline ends. This CDR3 reads CASETLSYNEQFF. CDR3 bases: TGTGCCAGCGAGACTCTTTCCTACAATGAGCAGTTCTTC.

The chain is built from TRBV6-1 and TRBJ1-5, with D tentatively TRBD1 (6 bases). The germline gives CDR1 MNHNS, CDR2 SASEGT. The V and J ends lost 0 bases and 9 bases respectively, with 18 bases between them. The CDR3 contains 16 residues. The CDR3 sequence is CASSEALLAGAGPQHF. The CDR3, as DNA: TGTGCCAGCAGTGAAGCGCTTCTGGCAGGGGCTGGGCCCCAGCATTTT.

This clone was observed once. The V gene is TRBV5-1, the J gene TRBJ2-3; TRBD2 matches at 10 bases. Germline loops: CDR1 SGHRS, CDR2 YFSETQ. This CDR3 is built from 19 residues. Trimming removed 0 bases from V and 2 bases from J; junction bases left unmatched: 12. The CDR3 loop is CASSLVGLAGGAYTDTQYF. As DNA, the CDR3 is TGCGCCAGCAGCTTGGTGGGATTAGCGGGAGGCGCCTACACAGATACGCAGTATTTT. Variable domain in full (rest from reference TRBV5-1 and TRBJ2-3): KAGVTQTPRYLIKTRGQQVTLSCSPISGHRSVSWYQQTPGQGLQFLFEYFSETQRNKGNFPGRFSGRQFSNSRSEMNVSTLELGDSALYLCASSLVGLAGGAYTDTQYFGPGTRLTVL.

The rearrangement joins TRBV5-1 to TRBJ1-1; tentative D call: TRBD1 (5 bases). This CDR3 comprises 12 residues. V was pared by 3 bases and J by 6 bases, with 9 bases between. Germline V lookup: CDR1 SGHRS, CDR2 YFSETQ. CDR3 sequence: CASSSGDSEAFF. As DNA, the CDR3 is TGCGCCAGCAGCTCGGGGGATTCTGAAGCTTTCTTT.

V and J are TRBV6-5 and TRBJ2-3, with D hard to call. Trimming removed 5 bases from V and 2 bases from J, with 8 bases in between. CDR3 length: 13 amino acids. From germline, CDR1 is MNHEY and CDR2 SVGAGI. CDR3 amino acids: CASSRDFTDTQYF. The DNA for the CDR3 is TGTGCCAGCAGTCGCGACTTCACAGATACGCAGTATTTT.

This chain uses TRBV19 with TRBJ1-1; TRBD1 is a possible D gene (5 bases). V was shortened by 4 bases and J by 0 bases, with 12 bases between the two germline ends. CDR3 size: 15 residues. The germline gives CDR1 LNHDA, CDR2 SQIVND (reference sequence). The CDR3 reads CASSTERQLNTEAFF. CDR3 nucleotide sequence: TGTGCCAGTAGTACCGAAAGACAGTTGAACACTGAAGCTTTCTTT.

The chain employs TRBV4-3 and TRBJ2-2, with 9 bases matching TRBD2. Germline V gene data show CDR1 as LGHNA and CDR2 as YSLEER. The CDR3 is 16 amino acids. V trimming: 1 base; J trimming: 5 bases; junction bases outside the gene matches: 5. CDR3 DNA: TGCGCCAGCAGCCAAGTTGCGGGAGGGCCGACCGGGGAGCTGTTTTTT. Translating gives CASSQVAGGPTGELFF.

The rearrangement uses TRBV12-5 and TRBJ2-2; 7 bases are a match to TRBD2. The CDR3 has 17 residues. The V and J ends lost 5 bases and 0 bases, in that order; junction bases with no gene match: 9. Germline V gene sequence: CDR1 LGHNT, CDR2 FRNRAP. The CDR3 is CASGTHGGSANTGELFF. The CDR3 nucleotides read TGTGCTAGTGGTACCCACGGGGGGAGCGCGAACACCGGGGAGCTGTTTTTT.

V is TRBV5-4 and J is TRBJ1-1; D perhaps matches TRBD1 (6 bases). Germline V gene lookup returns CDR1 SGHNT and CDR2 YYREEE (reference sequence). V lost 1 base and J 2 bases, leaving 12 bases between the germline ends. The CDR3 loop spans 15 amino acids. The DNA of the CDR3 is TGTGCCAGCAGCTTGAGAAGACAGGCCAACACTGAAGCTTTCTTT. Translating it yields CASSLRRQANTEAFF.

The chain is built from TRBV18 and TRBJ1-2; TRBD1 might be the D (5 bases). CDR1 KGHSH and CDR2 LQKENI come from the germline V gene. V lost 2 bases to trimming and J lost 5 bases, with 9 bases between them. The CDR3 is 13 residues long. CDR3 DNA: TGTGCCAGCTCACCAGGACAAAAGTATGGCTACACCTTC. Translated, it gives CASSPGQKYGYTF.

J is TRBJ2-7 and V is TRBV5-6; D is perhaps TRBD1 (6 bases). V was shortened by 4 bases and J by 4 bases, with 12 bases between the two germline ends. This CDR3 has 13 residues. Germline CDR1 is SGHDT and CDR2 is YYEEEE. CDR3 amino acids: CASSRDTRYEQYF. CDR3 nucleotide sequence: TGTGCCAGCAGCCGGGACACCCGATACGAGCAGTACTTC.

The chain employs TRBV29-1 and TRBJ1-4; D call uncertain. The V end was cut by 5 bases, the J end by 3 bases, with 10 bases between. The CDR3 is made up of 13 amino acids. The germline CDR1 and CDR2 sequences are SQVTM and ANQGSEA. This CDR3 reads CSVSGVANEKLFF. In DNA form, the CDR3 reads TGCAGCGTTTCCGGTGTTGCTAATGAAAAACTGTTTTTT.

The V and J genes are TRBV6-1 and TRBJ2-7, with D perhaps TRBD2 (5 bases). The germline V gene encodes CDR1 MNHNS and CDR2 SASEGT. The CDR3 totals 13 residues. V lost 3 bases and J 3 bases, leaving 9 bases between the germline ends. CDR3 DNA: TGTGCCAGCAGTGATACTAGAATCTACGAGCAGTACTTC. This gives the protein CASSDTRIYEQYF.

V and J are TRBV5-1 and TRBJ1-2, with 9 bases identical to TRBD1. There are 20 residues in the CDR3. In germline, CDR1 is SGHRS, CDR2 YFSETQ. The V and J ends lost 4 bases and 4 bases, in that order; junction bases with no gene match: 23. The CDR3: CASSGPLGGQGIRRFYGYTF. The CDR3 region has the DNA TGCGCCAGCAGCGGACCCCTAGGCGGACAGGGGATTCGACGCTTCTATGGCTACACCTTC.

The rearrangement links TRBV28 to TRBJ1-6; 9 bases align to TRBD1. J was trimmed by 10 bases and V by 5 bases; bases with no gene match: 6. The CDR3 totals 14 residues. Germline V gene data show CDR1 as MDHEN and CDR2 as SYDVKM. CDR3 DNA: TGTGCCAGCAGTCGGGACAGGGAGGGGTCACCCCTCCACTTT. This encodes CASSRDREGSPLHF.

The rearrangement links TRBV18 to TRBJ2-5; the D is unclear. Between the trimmed V and J ends, which lost 3 bases and 5 bases, there was a span of 7 bases. Germline V gene lookup returns CDR1 KGHSH and CDR2 LQKENI. This CDR3 has 12 amino acids. The CDR3 DNA is TGTGCCAGCTCACCCGAGAGGGAGACCCAGTACTTC. It specifies CASSPERETQYF.